These T cell receptor beta chains were read from a single sample in a study of blood T cell repertoires in COVID-19. TCRdb's copy holds only in-frame clones and misses some; the assay was immunoSEQ multiplex PCR. The sample records 400,000 to 550,000 clones, 80% to 90% being singletons. Sequenced: peripheral blood. All receptors derive from a woman aged 25 to 39 with acute or convalescent COVID-19. The CDR3 runs from the conserved cysteine through the conserved F or W. A D gene is named only where the DNA matches it firmly. A row's size may be missing; if present it is once, few, many or a size class.

TRBV4-1	TRBJ2-2	.	.	CASRLFSNTGELFF	TGCGCCAGCAGACTTTTTTCGAACACCGGGGAGCTGTTTTTT
TRBV6-5	TRBJ2-7	.	TRBD1	CASSSPGQGREQYF	TGTGCCAGCAGTTCGCCGGGACAGGGACGTGAGCAGTACTTC
TRBV6-5	TRBJ1-6	.	.	CASSQKNRKNSPLHF	TGTGCCAGCAGTCAGAAGAACAGGAAAAATTCACCCCTCCACTTT
TRBV29-1	TRBJ2-5	.	TRBD1	CSVAPTGQETQYF	TGCAGCGTAGCCCCGACAGGGCAAGAGACCCAGTACTTC
TRBV16	TRBJ2-3	.	.	CASSQLVGDTQYF	TGTGCCAGCAGCCAACTGGTGGGCGATACGCAGTATTTT
TRBV30	TRBJ1-1	.	.	CAWSVRGEAFF	TGTGCCTGGAGTGTACGAGGGGAAGCTTTCTTT
TRBV3-1/TRBV3-2	TRBJ1-1	.	.	CASSQAGNMNTEAFF	TGTGCCAGCAGCCAAGCAGGGAATATGAACACTGAAGCTTTCTTT
TRBV6-2/TRBV6-3	TRBJ2-6	once	TRBD1	CASSDGQGAGGANVLTF	TGTGCCAGCAGTGACGGACAGGGGGCAGGTGGGGCCAACGTCCTGACTTTC
TRBV28	TRBJ2-1	.	.	CASSRPRLGTGGNEQFF	TGTGCCAGCAGTCGGCCCCGACTAGGAACGGGTGGCAATGAGCAGTTCTTC
TRBV21-1	TRBJ2-7	.	.	CASSHGTASSYEQYF	TGTGCCAGCAGCCATGGGACAGCGTCCTCCTACGAGCAGTACTTC
TRBV6-6	TRBJ1-1	.	.	CACSGGPNTEAFF	TGTGCCTGCTCCGGGGGACCTAACACTGAAGCTTTCTTT
TRBV5-4	TRBJ2-3	.	.	CASSLMTGPDTQYF	TGTGCCAGCAGCTTGATGACTGGTCCAGATACGCAGTATTTT
TRBV15	TRBJ2-5	.	.	CATKDLPGETQYF	TGTGCCACCAAGGACTTACCGGGAGAGACCCAGTACTTC
TRBV10-3	TRBJ1-1	.	.	CAIKDRSMNTEAFF	TGTGCCATCAAGGACAGAAGTATGAACACTGAAGCTTTCTTT
TRBV27	TRBJ1-4	.	.	CASSPLKGKLFF	TGTGCCAGCAGTCCCTTAAAGGGGAAACTGTTTTTT
TRBV9	TRBJ2-1	few	TRBD2	CASTSSGGKTTGDNEQFF	TGTGCCAGCACGTCTAGCGGGGGGAAAACCACCGGTGACAATGAGCAGTTCTTC
TRBV28	TRBJ2-7	.	TRBD2	CASTNGGSGYEQYF	TGTGCCAGCACCAACGGGGGGTCGGGCTACGAGCAGTACTTC
TRBV5-1	TRBJ1-1	.	TRBD1	CASSLGLGTGAYEAFF	TGCGCCAGCAGCTTGGGGTTGGGGACAGGGGCTTATGAAGCTTTCTTT
TRBV5-1	TRBJ1-6	.	.	CASSLVGSSYNSPLHF	TGCGCCAGCAGCTTGGTGGGGAGCTCCTATAATTCACCCCTCCACTTT
TRBV2	TRBJ1-2	.	TRBD1	CASSLTGVGGYTF	TGTGCCAGCAGTCTGACAGGGGTTGGTGGCTACACCTTC
TRBV28	TRBJ1-2	.	TRBD1	CASSLRDRGLVGYTF	TGTGCCAGCAGTCTAAGGGACAGGGGGTTGGTTGGCTACACCTTC
TRBV5-8	TRBJ2-1	.	.	CASSLMGFYNEQFF	TGTGCCAGCAGCTTGATGGGCTTCTACAATGAGCAGTTCTTC
TRBV4-1	TRBJ1-4	.	TRBD1	CASSQSPGQGDEKLFF	TGCGCCAGCAGCCAGTCTCCGGGACAGGGAGATGAAAAACTGTTTTTT
TRBV2	TRBJ2-1	.	.	CASAGDIYNEQFF	TGTGCCAGTGCAGGGGACATTTACAATGAGCAGTTCTTC
TRBV25-1	TRBJ1-1	.	.	CASSEWRGGTEAFF	TGTGCCAGCAGTGAATGGCGGGGAGGGACTGAAGCTTTCTTT
TRBV5-1	TRBJ2-7	.	TRBD2	CASSSGENYEQYF	TGCGCCAGCAGTAGCGGGGAGAACTACGAGCAGTACTTC
TRBV18	TRBJ2-3	.	.	CASSPLATDTQYF	TGTGCCAGCTCACCATTAGCGACAGATACGCAGTATTTT
TRBV9	TRBJ2-5	.	.	CASSGNQGEETQYF	TGTGCCAGCAGCGGAAACCAAGGGGAAGAGACCCAGTACTTC
TRBV7-9	TRBJ1-1	.	.	CASSLVQTPNTEAFF	TGTGCCAGCAGCTTAGTACAGACCCCGAACACTGAAGCTTTCTTT
TRBV9	TRBJ1-1	.	.	CASSNDIVGEAFF	TGTGCCAGCAGCAACGACATTGTGGGTGAAGCTTTCTTT
TRBV10-3	TRBJ1-6	.	.	CAIAKENRDSPLHF	TGTGCCATCGCTAAAGAAAACAGGGATTCACCCCTCCACTTT
TRBV5-1	TRBJ2-7	.	TRBD1	CASSEGRGRGYEQYF	TGCGCCAGCAGCGAGGGCAGGGGGCGCGGGTACGAGCAGTACTTC
TRBV4-1	TRBJ2-1	.	TRBD2	CASSQPASGGYNEQFF	TGCGCCAGCAGCCAGCCCGCTAGCGGGGGGTACAATGAGCAGTTCTTC
TRBV11-2	TRBJ1-2	.	TRBD1	CASRSVPQGDNYGYTF	TGTGCCAGCAGATCGGTTCCCCAGGGGGACAACTATGGCTACACCTTC
TRBV2	TRBJ1-1	.	.	CASSVAGPGTEAFF	TGTGCCAGCAGTGTAGCGGGGCCAGGCACTGAAGCTTTCTTT
TRBV18	TRBJ2-1	.	TRBD1	CASSPGTGFINEQFF	TGTGCCAGCTCACCAGGGACAGGGTTTATCAATGAGCAGTTCTTC